This T cell receptor (beta chain) originates from a study of blood T cell repertoires in COVID-19. The data were produced by immunoSEQ multiplex PCR, yet TCRdb's version contains in-frame clones alone and is incomplete. The sample consists of about 210,000 clones, approximately 90% of them appearing once. The CDR3 totals 15 residues. J was trimmed by 5 bases and V by 4 bases; bases with no gene match: 8. Germline CDR1 and CDR2: SGHDT and YYEEEE. The clonotype comes from a man aged 18 to 29 with acute COVID-19. V usage is TRBV5-6 and J usage is TRBJ2-7; TRBD1 matches 11 bases. What was sequenced was PBMCs or T cells enriched from blood (not recorded which). CDR3 bases: TGTGCCAGCAGCCAAAAGGGACAGGGGGGCAACGAGCAGTACTTC. Residues: CASSQKGQGGNEQYF.